The rows below give T cell receptor beta chains drawn from one sample of a study of OX40 agonist ivuxolimab in advanced cancers. Sequencing used immunoSEQ multiplex PCR; TCRdb keeps in-frame clones, though not all of them. The sample records roughly 25,000 clones, roughly three quarters being singletons. Specimen: CD4+ or CD8+ T cells sorted from blood, collected in a trial of the OX40 agonist ivuxolimab. Every receptor here comes from an adult with an advanced solid tumor such as melanoma, head and neck, liver or kidney cancer. The CDR3 runs from the conserved cysteine through the conserved F or W. The order of the fields is J gene, clone size, D gene, V gene, CDR3 DNA, CDR3 protein. A D gene is named only where the DNA matches it firmly. The size of a clone is reported for some rows only, either as once, few or many, or as a class for expanded clones.

TRBJ2-1 once TRBD2 TRBV5-1 TGCGCCAGCAGCTTGGACGGGGGGAGTGACAATGAGCAGTTCTTC CASSLDGGSDNEQFF
TRBJ2-7 - TRBD1 TRBV19 TGTGCCAGTAGTAAGGGACAGGGAACCTACGAGCAGTACTTC CASSKGQGTYEQYF
TRBJ1-2 - - TRBV28 TGTGCCATCCCTTGGAGCAGTTCTAACTATGGCTACACCTTC CAIPWSSSNYGYTF
TRBJ2-2 - TRBD2 TRBV19 TGTGCCAGTAGTATAGGCGGGGGGGGTTCAGACACCGGGGAGCTGTTTTTT CASSIGGGGSDTGELFF
TRBJ2-1 - TRBD2 TRBV2 TGTGCCAGCAGTGATAAACTAGCGGGAGGTGAGCAGTTCTTC CASSDKLAGGEQFF
TRBJ2-3 - TRBD1 TRBV28 TGTGCCAGCAGTTCCCGACAGGGTTTGACAGATACGCAGTATTTT CASSSRQGLTDTQYF
TRBJ2-3 - - TRBV7-3 TGTGCCAGCAGCTTAGGGGGGCTCGGTAGCACAGATACGCAGTATTTT CASSLGGLGSTDTQYF
TRBJ1-6 - - TRBV27 TGTGCCAGCTGCCCGGAGGGGGATTGGGGTTCACCCCTCCACTTT CASCPEGDWGSPLHF
TRBJ2-7 - - TRBV18 TGTGCCAGCTCACCACCGACGGCGGCTTCACAGTACTTC CASSPPTAASQYF
TRBJ2-7 - TRBD2 TRBV4-3 TGCGCCAGCAGCCAGCTAGCGGGAGCCGGCGAGCAGTACTTC CASSQLAGAGEQYF
TRBJ2-3 few - TRBV5-1 TGCGCCAGCAGCTTGGTACCCACAGATACGCAGTATTTT CASSLVPTDTQYF
TRBJ1-1 - TRBD1 TRBV2 TGTGCCAGCTGGAGAGAGGGTGAGGGGGCAGGTCGGGACACTGAAGCTTTCTTT CASWREGEGAGRDTEAFF
TRBJ2-1 few TRBD2 TRBV7-2 TGTGCCAGCAGCTTGGGTCTAGCGGGGGGGCAGGGTGAGCAGTTCTTC CASSLGLAGGQGEQFF
TRBJ1-1 once - TRBV18 TGTGCCAGCTCGTTACAGGTAAACACTGAAGCTTTCTTT CASSLQVNTEAFF
TRBJ2-1 - - TRBV15 TGTGCCACCAGCAGAGAGAATGAGCAGTTCTTC CATSRENEQFF
TRBJ2-1 - - TRBV10-3 TGTGCCATCGGCCCCAACCTCTACAATGAGCAGTTCTTC CAIGPNLYNEQFF
TRBJ2-1 - - TRBV7-3 TGTGCCAGCAGCTCCCGGACAGACAATGAGCAGTTCTTC CASSSRTDNEQFF
TRBJ2-5 - TRBD2 TRBV15 TGTGCCACCAGCAGAGGATCGAGCGGGGGGATGTGGGAGACCCAGTACTTC CATSRGSSGGMWETQYF
TRBJ1-3 - - TRBV19 TGTGCCAGTAGTATAGGATCTGGAAACACCATATATTTT CASSIGSGNTIYF
TRBJ1-2 - TRBD1 TRBV30 TGTGCCGACGGGACAGACTATGGCTACACCTTC CADGTDYGYTF
TRBJ2-1 - - TRBV6-6 TGTGCCAGCAGTTACTCTCCCCCTGACCAGCAGTTCTTC CASSYSPPDQQFF
TRBJ2-1 - TRBD2 TRBV7-3 TGTGCCAGCAGCTTAAATAGCGGGAGGGCCAATGAGCAGTTCTTC CASSLNSGRANEQFF
TRBJ1-1 - TRBD1 TRBV14 TGTGCCAGCAGCCAAGGGCTACAGGGGAGGACTGAAGCTTTCTTT CASSQGLQGRTEAFF
TRBJ2-5 once TRBD2 TRBV5-1 TGCGCCAGCAGCTTGGCCCGACTAGCGGGCCAAGAGACCCAGTACTTC CASSLARLAGQETQYF
TRBJ2-1 few - TRBV7-2 TGTGCCAGCAGCCCCGGACGGAACAATGAGCAGTTCTTC CASSPGRNNEQFF
TRBJ2-5 - - TRBV4-1 TGCGCCAGCAGCTACCTAGGTCTCACAGAGACCCAGTACTTC CASSYLGLTETQYF
TRBJ2-4 - TRBD1 TRBV30 TGTGCCTGGAGTGTGGACAGGGGTTTGCAGTACTTC CAWSVDRGLQYF
TRBJ2-5 - - TRBV9 TGTGCCAGCAGCGTAGCGGGCAGGGAAGAGACCCAGTACTTC CASSVAGREETQYF
TRBJ2-1 - TRBD2 TRBV2 TGTGCCAGCAGTGAATTGCGGGGGGGTGAGCAGTTCTTC CASSELRGGEQFF
TRBJ2-2 - - TRBV6-1 TGTGCCAGCAGTGAATGGGGGGGCCGTGCGGGGAACACCGGGGAGCTGTTTTTT CASSEWGGRAGNTGELFF
TRBJ2-1 few TRBD2 TRBV7-2 TGTGCCAGCACAGACCGCACTAGCGGCAATGAGCAGTTCTTC CASTDRTSGNEQFF
TRBJ1-1 - - TRBV21-1 TGTGCCAGCAGCAGGGGGCGCTTGAACACTGAAGCTTTCTTT CASSRGRLNTEAFF
TRBJ2-2 - - TRBV11-3 TGTGCCAGCAGCTTAGGACAGAACGGGGAGCTGTTTTTT CASSLGQNGELFF
TRBJ1-2 once TRBD1 TRBV4-2 TGTGCCAGCAGCCTGCGACAGGGAGATGGCTACACCTTC CASSLRQGDGYTF
TRBJ1-5 - TRBD1 TRBV19 TGTGCCAGTAGTAACAGCCGCGGACAGGGGGCTTTTCAGCCCCAGCATTTT CASSNSRGQGAFQPQHF
TRBJ2-4 - - TRBV5-4 TGTGCCAGCAGCTTGGAGTGGGAAGGGGGAAACATTCAGTACTTC CASSLEWEGGNIQYF
TRBJ2-1 - TRBD2 TRBV6-1 TGTGCCAGCGAGCTAGCGGGGGCCCTTTACAATGAGCAGTTCTTC CASELAGALYNEQFF
TRBJ2-7 few TRBD1 TRBV5-1 TGCGCCAGCAGCTTGGGACAGGGGGCCTGGGAGCAGTACTTC CASSLGQGAWEQYF
TRBJ1-4 - TRBD1 TRBV4-1 TGCGCCAGCAGCTGGGACAGGGCTGAAAAACTGTTTTTT CASSWDRAEKLFF
TRBJ1-1 - TRBD1 TRBV5-6 TGTGCCAGCAGAATATTGGGACAGATGAACACTGAAGCTTTCTTT CASRILGQMNTEAFF
TRBJ1-2 - TRBD1 TRBV6-6 TGTGCCAGCACCCCGGACAGGGGTGTCTATGGCTACACCTTC CASTPDRGVYGYTF
TRBJ1-4 - - TRBV4-2 TGTGCCAGCAGCCCTCAGATAGGGGGGGGAGAAAAACTGTTTTTT CASSPQIGGGEKLFF
TRBJ1-2 - TRBD1 TRBV5-6 TGTGCCAGCAGCTTGACAGGGGGCAACTATGGCTACACCTTC CASSLTGGNYGYTF
TRBJ2-2 - - TRBV18 TGTGCCAGCTCCCGGCCGGACGGGGGCAACACCGGGGAGCTGTTTTTT CASSRPDGGNTGELFF
TRBJ1-2 few - TRBV7-2 TGTGCCAGCAGCCTCGGGACCGGCTATGGCTACACCTTC CASSLGTGYGYTF
TRBJ1-4 - TRBD1 TRBV28 TGTGCCAGCAGTCCCCACGGGACAGCTTATGAAAAACTGTTTTTT CASSPHGTAYEKLFF
TRBJ1-3 - - TRBV5-1 TGCGCCAGCAGGCCGACAGCTGGAAACACCATATATTTT CASRPTAGNTIYF
TRBJ2-3 once TRBD2 TRBV28 TGTGCCAGCAGTTTAGCGGGGGGGTCAGATACGCAGTATTTT CASSLAGGSDTQYF
TRBJ2-7 - - TRBV7-2 TGTGCCAGCAGCTTAGGGCAGGTGGTCTATAGCGAGCAGTACTTC CASSLGQVVYSEQYF